This record covers a single TCR beta chain. This specimen comes from a study of blood T cell repertoires in COVID-19. Study information: There were acute and convalescent COVID-19 samples, and they came from the United States, Italy and Spain.

Under the authors' procedure: Reference gene primer amplification gave nucleated cell count estimates. The data were produced by immunoSEQ multiplex PCR, yet TCRdb's version contains in-frame clones alone and is incomplete. D and trimming were read from the DNA, whereas the V and J calls and clone size are those reported in that table. The sample shows some 150,000 clones, about nine tenths of them seen only once. The CDR3 loop spans 15 amino acids. J was trimmed by 3 bases and V by 5 bases; bases with no gene match: 7. Germline assignment: CDR1 SEHNR and CDR2 FQNEAQ (reference sequence). The chain links TRBV7-9 to TRBJ1-2; 9 bases fit TRBD1. This TCR was sampled from a man in his forties or fifties who had recovered from COVID-19. Sequenced material: peripheral blood. The CDR3 DNA follows: TGTGCCAGCAGCACGAGGACAGGGGCTGACTATGGCTACACCTTC. This translates into CASSTRTGADYGYTF. The entire variable domain, with the rest obtained from reference TRBV7-9 and TRBJ1-2, is as follows: DTGVSQNPRHKITKRGQNVTFRCDPISEHNRLYWYRQTLGQGPEFLTYFQNEAQLEKSRLLSDRFSAERPKGSFSTLEIQRTEQGDSAMYLCASSTRTGADYGYTFGSGTRLTVV.